This T cell receptor beta chain was profiled in a study of identical twins. The study, taken as a whole, reports: Partly confounded zero-insertion analyses could result from invariant MAIT and iNKT cells. Excess twin sharing in beta out-of-frame sequences was weaker.

With respect to this clonotype: Its antigen is unknown.

A universal primer site arose from template switching, and cDNA bore unique molecular identifiers. Each CDR3 protein gets one entry after TCRdb re-called the 5' RACE reads with MiXCR. This sample carries 310,000 or so distinct CDR3 sequences, about 8.3% of them seen once, and the ten largest clones take about 2.1%. This sample also belongs to another study, concerning yellow fever vaccine responses in identical twins. That source adds: Twins' vaccine T cell response reportedly seemed partly convergent, partly personalized.

The clonotype originates from a woman aged 18-29 years in good health. Sequencing used memory (CD45RO+) T cells sorted from blood.

This chain's CDR3 is CASSERGKETQYF. The CDR3 bases are TGTGCCAGCAGTGAACGGGGCAAAGAGACCCAGTACTTC. The chain couples TRBV6-1 to TRBJ2-5; TRBD1 or TRBD2 may be the D gene (5 bases each). Trimming stripped 2 bases from V and 3 bases from J, with 7 bases between. Germline V CDR1 and CDR2: MNHNS, SASEGT. This CDR3 has 13 amino acids.